This TCR beta chain was recovered during a study of T-cell memory formation after mild COVID-19. On the study more broadly: TCR clusters were mostly confined to one donor each.

TCRdb analysed the 5' RACE reads with MiXCR anew, one entry per CDR3 protein. Among around 130,000 distinct CDR3 sequences listed, about 17% were seen once. Germline loops: CDR1 SQVTM, CDR2 ANQGSEA. The CDR3 is 12 residues long. The V end was cut by 4 bases, the J end by 4 bases, with 10 bases between. Concerning this clonotype: Its antigen is unidentified.

Whole-study results and caveats: Chiefly within CM and EM were the contracting CD4+ clones; CD8+ ones were within EMRA. Later expanders leaned CD4+, whereas day 15 to 85 contracting clones were balanced CD4/CD8.

The sequence was collected from an adult woman who had mild COVID-19 (a few samples of this study predate the infection). Cell type and time point are not known. J is TRBJ1-2 and V is TRBV29-1; possible D gene TRBD1, 5 bases. Sequenced sample: PBMCs or a T cell subset sorted from them (not recorded which). CDR3: CSVVSGTYGYTF. CDR3 in DNA: TGCAGCGTTGTTTCAGGGACCTATGGCTACACCTTC. Supplemented by reference TRBV29-1 and TRBJ1-2, the full variable domain reads SAVISQKPSRDICQRGTSLTIQCQVDSQVTMMFWYRQQPGQSLTLIATANQGSEATYESGFVIDKFPISRPNLTFSTLTVSNMSPEDSSIYLCSVVSGTYGYTFGSGTRLTVV.